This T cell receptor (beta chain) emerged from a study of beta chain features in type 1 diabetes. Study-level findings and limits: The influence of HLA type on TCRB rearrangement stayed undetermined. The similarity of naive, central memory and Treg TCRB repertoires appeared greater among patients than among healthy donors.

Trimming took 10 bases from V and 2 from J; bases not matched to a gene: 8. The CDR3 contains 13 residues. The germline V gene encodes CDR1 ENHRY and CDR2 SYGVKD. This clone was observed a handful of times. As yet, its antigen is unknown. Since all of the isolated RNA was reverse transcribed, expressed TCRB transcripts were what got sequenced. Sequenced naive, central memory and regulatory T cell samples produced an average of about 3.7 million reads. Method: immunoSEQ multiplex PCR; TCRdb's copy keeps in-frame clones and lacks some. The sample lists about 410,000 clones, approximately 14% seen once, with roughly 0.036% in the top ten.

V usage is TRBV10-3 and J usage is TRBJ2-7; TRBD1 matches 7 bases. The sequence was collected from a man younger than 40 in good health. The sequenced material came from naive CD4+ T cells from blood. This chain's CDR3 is CATGTALAYEQYF. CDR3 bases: TGTGCCACAGGGACAGCCCTAGCCTACGAGCAGTACTTC.